This TCR beta chain was profiled in a study of blood T cell repertoires in COVID-19. Looking at the study overall: T cells, B-cell-depleted T cells, or PBMCs provided the cDNA or gDNA that served as material.

This study enrolled people aged roughly 18 to 89 from under 25 US geographic areas. Membership in each cohort depended on participant-reported clinical history. Either two negative PCRs, clearance, or symptom resolution qualified Cohort 3 donors as recovered. The length of the CDR3 is 14 residues. Germline assignment: CDR1 KGHSH and CDR2 LQKENI. V lost 3 bases to trimming and J lost 3 bases, with 11 bases between them. Assay used: immunoSEQ multiplex PCR; TCRdb lists only in-frame clones, some missing. Of a few hundred thousand clones listed, about 85% are singletons. The specimen sequenced was PBMCs or T cells enriched from blood (not recorded which). The V gene is TRBV18, the J gene TRBJ1-1, with a weak D call TRBD1 (5 bases). The source of this sequence is a man aged 40-55 years who had recovered from COVID-19. The CDR3 loop reads CASSPRQGHTEAFF. The DNA for the CDR3 is TGTGCCAGCTCACCGCGCCAGGGTCACACTGAAGCTTTCTTT.